The 13 T cell receptor beta chains reported below all come from one sample, sequenced in a study of blood T cell repertoires in COVID-19. Profiled with immunoSEQ multiplex PCR; TCRdb holds only in-frame clones, not every one. Of 70,000 to 90,000 clones listed, roughly 83% are singletons. Sequenced sample: peripheral blood. These receptor sequences come from a human donor in a cohort sampled during active COVID-19.

The chain uses TRBV6-1 and TRBJ2-7; a possible D gene is TRBD2 (6 bases). The V end was cut by 3 bases, the J end by 2 bases, with 11 bases between. CDR1 MNHNS and CDR2 SASEGT come from the germline V gene. The CDR3 spans 14 residues. CDR3 amino acids: CASSDLGRPYEQYF. In DNA, the CDR3 is TGTGCCAGCAGTGATCTGGGGAGGCCCTACGAGCAGTACTTC.

The rearrangement links TRBV10-3 to TRBJ1-6; unclear D gene. This CDR3 is 13 amino acids long. Trimming stripped 2 bases from V and 14 bases from J, with 13 bases between. Germline-derived CDR1 and CDR2 are ENHRY and SYGVKD. The CDR3 is CAISEAGSSTLHF. For the CDR3, the DNA is TGTGCCATCAGTGAGGCGGGGAGTTCGACCCTCCACTTT.

This clone was picked up many times. The chain combines TRBV15 with TRBJ1-1; possibly TRBD1 for D (5 bases). Germline values: CDR1 LNHNV, CDR2 YYDKDF (reference sequence). Trimming took 3 bases from V and 3 from J, leaving 8 bases between them. The length of the CDR3 is 13 residues. The CDR3, as DNA: TGTGCCACCAGCAGGCCCAGGGACACTGAAGCTTTCTTT. Translation gives CATSRPRDTEAFF.

The rearrangement uses TRBV19 and TRBJ2-3, with TRBD1 matching 7 bases. Germline CDR1 LNHDA, CDR2 SQIVND (reference sequence). The CDR3 runs to 16 residues. V shed 1 base, J shed 1 base, and the junction held 5 bases outside the gene matches. The CDR3 spells CASSIATGVGTDTQYF. DNA of the CDR3: TGTGCCAGTAGTATAGCCACAGGGGTGGGCACAGATACGCAGTATTTT.

The gene calls are TRBV9 and TRBJ2-1; 8 nucleotides match TRBD2. Trimming cost V 3 bases and J 6 bases; bases outside gene matches: 5. The CDR3 loop spans 14 amino acids. Per the germline V gene, CDR1 is SGDLS and CDR2 is YYNGEE. The CDR3 DNA reads as TGTGCCAGCAGCGCCAGCGGGAGCGGCAATGAGCAGTTCTTC. Amino acid sequence: CASSASGSGNEQFF.

V gene TRBV28 combines with J gene TRBJ1-5; 9 positions agree with TRBD1. V shed 5 bases, J shed 6 bases, and the junction held 5 bases outside the gene matches. The CDR3 is 14 residues long. Germline V CDR1 and CDR2: MDHEN, SYDVKM. The CDR3 sequence is CASSTQGASQPQHF. As DNA, the CDR3 is TGTGCCAGCAGTACACAGGGGGCGAGTCAGCCCCAGCATTTT.

The chain uses TRBV10-2 and TRBJ2-7, with 8 bases aligning to TRBD1. CDR1 and CDR2 from the germline V gene are WSHSY and SAAADI. V dropped 5 bases and J dropped 2; count of bases not matched to a gene: 5. CDR3 length equals 14 residues. The CDR3 reads CASSTDRGTYEQYF. Here the CDR3 DNA reads TGCGCCAGCAGTACCGACAGGGGCACCTACGAGCAGTACTTC.

The chain carries TRBV9 and TRBJ2-3, with D possibly TRBD2 on 5 matching bases. The CDR3 is 14 amino acids. V dropped 1 base and J dropped 0 bases, with 6 bases sitting between them. Per the germline V gene, CDR1 is SGDLS and CDR2 is YYNGEE. In DNA, the CDR3 is TGTGCCAGCAGCGTAAGCGGTAGCACAGATACGCAGTATTTT. Its protein is CASSVSGSTDTQYF.

This chain links TRBV7-2 with TRBJ1-1, with D possibly TRBD1 on 6 matching bases. The germline CDR1 and CDR2 sequences are SGHTA and FQGNSA. With 4 bases removed from V and 7 bases from J, the gap between germline ends came to 22 bases. The length of the CDR3 is 16 residues. CDR3 residues: CASSSTQGIPPSEAFF. Here the CDR3 DNA reads TGTGCCAGCAGCTCCACCCAGGGGATCCCCCCGAGTGAAGCTTTCTTT.

A few counts support this clone. The chain joins TRBV12-3 or TRBV12-4 to TRBJ2-7; 7 bases fit TRBD1. V lost 9 bases and J lost 0; bases outside the gene matches: 5. The CDR3 has 13 residues. The CDR3 region is CASSGDSSYEQYF. The CDR3 DNA follows: TGTGCCAGTTCTGGGGACAGCTCCTACGAGCAGTACTTC.

The chain combines TRBV6-6 with TRBJ1-2, with 9 bases aligning to TRBD1. CDR3 length: 13 amino acids. Trimming cost V 5 bases and J 7 bases; bases outside gene matches: 5. Germline-derived CDR1 and CDR2 are MNHNY and SVGAGI (reference sequence). CDR3 coding DNA: TGTGCCAGCAGTCCGGGACAGGGTTTTGGCTACACCTTC. The encoded protein is CASSPGQGFGYTF.

This clone came up a few times. The genes are TRBV27 and TRBJ2-3, with TRBD2 identical over 8 bases. V dropped 11 bases and J dropped 6; count of bases not matched to a gene: 13. CDR1 is MNHEY and CDR2 is SMNVEV in the germline V gene (reference sequence). CDR3 length: 14 residues. The CDR3, as DNA: TGTGCCCTGCTCGGGGGGGTCGGTGCGGATACGCAGTATTTT. Translating it yields CALLGGVGADTQYF.

The rearrangement uses TRBV28 and TRBJ2-3; 8 bases line up with TRBD2. V shed 7 bases and J 1 base; nucleotides not matched to a gene: 4. There are 14 residues in the CDR3. Germline CDR1 and CDR2: MDHEN and SYDVKM. The CDR3 DNA follows: TGTGCCAGCATCCCAGCGGGAGGCACAGATACGCAGTATTTT. Protein sequence: CASIPAGGTDTQYF.